This T cell receptor beta chain was recorded in a study of blood T cell repertoires in COVID-19 (dated by TCRdb to 2019 to 2021). Notes on the research overall: Samples from collaborators originated in the United States, Italy and Spain and spanned both the acute and convalescent phases of COVID-19. The material from the prospective study consisted of cDNA or gDNA derived from T cells, B-cell-depleted T cells, or PBMCs. Deeply sampled blood TCRbeta repertoires from subjects exposed to, actively infected with, or recovered from COVID-19 were included in the dataset. A freely available public database, intended as a resource for researchers studying the immune response to SARS-CoV-2, is where the repertoires were released. Samples were obtained from the ongoing ImmuneRACE study (first 160 participants) and from 1,254 subjects provided by 6 global collaborators. The sample metadata nearly always contained a de-identified subject ID, COVID-19 status, age in years and sex. Where HLA class I and class II types were available, the types were taken from metadata supplied by the sample provider, not from assay-based typing. Findings and caveats that apply to the study as a whole: The quantity of clinical and demographic metadata differed by source and by participant and was supplied without curation.

Collaborating institutions collected whole blood in K2EDTA tubes following their own protocols. For TCRbeta analysis, collaborators shipped samples as frozen whole blood, isolated PBMCs, or DNA extracted from either of those sample types. TCRbeta CDR3 regions were amplified from genomic DNA using the immunoSEQ Assay, a bias-controlled multiplex PCR. Per the original workflow: The number of nucleated cells in each sample was estimated by amplification of reference gene primers within the assay. To quantify the absolute abundance of each unique TCRbeta CDR3 rearrangement, sequence reads were collapsed and filtered. For each sample, productive Simpson clonality was calculated by taking the square root of Simpson's diversity index across productive rearrangements. TCRdb provides this immuneACCESS table in a form limited to in-frame rearrangements. Some clones are lacking; in checked studies, under half of them reflect an unresolved V gene, and why the rest are absent is not known. Clone size and the V and J calls come from that table; the DNA yielded D and trimming. The sample table records more than 90,000 clones; approximately 86% of these occur just once. Roughly 8.2% of the sample rests with the top ten.

A note on this clone: The antigen this receptor binds is unknown. Base-call qualities are not available, and no considerably larger clone is one nucleotide away.

The CDR1 and CDR2 encoded by the germline V gene are SGHRS and YFSETQ. Clipping removes 0 bases from V and 7 bases from J, with 7 as the unmatched junction base count. The CDR3 runs 16 amino acids, cysteine and phenylalanine included. Of the read, only the CDR3 DNA is kept; its 48 bases are in frame from base 1. The sequence was collected from a human donor in a cohort sampled during active COVID-19. Input material: peripheral blood. The V and J genes are TRBV5-1 and TRBJ2-1; 10 junctional bases match TRBD2. The DNA sequence reads TGCGCCAGCAGCTTGGTAGTAGCGGGGGGTCGGAATGAGCAGTTCTTC. This encodes CASSLVVAGGRNEQFF.